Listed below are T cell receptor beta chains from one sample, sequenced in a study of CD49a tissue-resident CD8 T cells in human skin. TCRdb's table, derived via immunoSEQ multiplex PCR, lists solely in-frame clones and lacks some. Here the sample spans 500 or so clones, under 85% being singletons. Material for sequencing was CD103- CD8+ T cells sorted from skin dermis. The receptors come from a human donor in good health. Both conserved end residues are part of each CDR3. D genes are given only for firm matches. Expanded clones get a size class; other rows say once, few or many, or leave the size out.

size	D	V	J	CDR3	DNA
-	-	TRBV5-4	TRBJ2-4	CASSFAASFPGAKNIQYF	TGTGCCAGCAGCTTCGCCGCTAGCTTCCCCGGGGCCAAAAACATTCAGTACTTC
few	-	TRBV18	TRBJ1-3	CASSSSSLVSGGTIYF	TGTGCCAGCTCATCATCCTCCCTTGTCTCGGGTGGCACCATATATTTT
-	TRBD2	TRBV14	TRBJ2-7	CASGGGAYEQYF	TGTGCCAGCGGGGGAGGGGCCTACGAGCAGTACTTC
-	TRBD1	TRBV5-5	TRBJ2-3	CASSWPTGGMADTQYF	TGTGCCAGCAGCTGGCCGACAGGGGGTATGGCAGATACGCAGTATTTT
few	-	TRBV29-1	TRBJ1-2	CSVQGGTNYGYTF	TGCAGCGTCCAGGGCGGTACCAACTATGGCTACACCTTC
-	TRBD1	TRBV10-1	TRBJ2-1	CASSEGQGALVYEQFF	TGCGCCAGCAGTGAAGGACAGGGGGCCTTAGTCTATGAGCAGTTCTTC
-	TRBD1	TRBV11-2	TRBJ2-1	CASSLESGTANEQFF	TGTGCCAGCAGCTTGGAATCAGGGACAGCCAATGAGCAGTTCTTC
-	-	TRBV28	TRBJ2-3	CASSPPTGSGPDTQYF	TGTGCCAGCAGCCCCCCTACAGGGAGTGGCCCAGATACGCAGTATTTT
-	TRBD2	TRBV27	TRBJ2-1	CASSVLAKDNEQFF	TGTGCCAGCAGTGTACTAGCGAAGGACAATGAGCAGTTCTTC
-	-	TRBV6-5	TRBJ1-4	CASRWSKVTNEKLFF	TGTGCCAGCAGGTGGAGTAAAGTAACTAATGAAAAACTGTTTTTT
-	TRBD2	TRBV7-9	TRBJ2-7	CASSLEWIIAGTPEQYF	TGTGCCAGCAGCTTAGAGTGGATAATAGCGGGAACACCTGAGCAGTACTTC
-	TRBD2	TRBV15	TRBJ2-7	CATSLGLAGAYEQYF	TGTGCCACCAGCCTCGGACTAGCGGGAGCCTACGAGCAGTACTTC
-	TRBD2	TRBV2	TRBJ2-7	CASSERASGRSHEQYF	TGTGCCAGCAGTGAGAGGGCTAGCGGGAGGTCCCACGAGCAGTACTTC
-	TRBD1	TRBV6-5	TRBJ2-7	CASRETGYYEQYF	TGTGCCAGCAGAGAGACAGGGTACTACGAGCAGTACTTC
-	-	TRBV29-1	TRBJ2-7	CSALTTESSYEQYF	TGCAGCGCCTTGACGACAGAGAGCTCCTACGAGCAGTACTTC
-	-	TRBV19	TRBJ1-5	CASRYSYGSNQPQHF	TGTGCCAGTAGATATAGCTACGGTAGCAATCAGCCCCAGCATTTT
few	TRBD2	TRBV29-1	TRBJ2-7	CSVYSGSSYEQYF	TGCAGCGTTTACAGCGGGAGTTCCTACGAGCAGTACTTC
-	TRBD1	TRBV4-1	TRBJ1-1	CASSQETPTGIEAFF	TGCGCCAGCAGCCAAGAAACCCCGACAGGGATTGAAGCTTTCTTT
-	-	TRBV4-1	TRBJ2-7	CASSQDPGSGSPPYEQYF	TGCGCCAGCAGCCAAGATCCCGGGTCCGGGTCCCCCCCCTACGAGCAGTACTTC
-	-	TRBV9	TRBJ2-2	CASSVVMNTGELFF	TGTGCCAGCAGCGTAGTTATGAACACCGGGGAGCTGTTTTTT
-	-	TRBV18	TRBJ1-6	CASSQYSFGTPNSPLHF	TGTGCCAGCTCACAATACTCTTTTGGGACACCGAATTCACCCCTCCACTTT
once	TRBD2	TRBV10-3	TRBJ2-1	CAISEGIAGGTADEQFF	TGTGCCATCAGTGAGGGGATAGCGGGGGGTACCGCGGATGAGCAGTTCTTC
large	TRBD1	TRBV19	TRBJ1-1	CASWTGPNTEAFF	TGTGCCAGCTGGACAGGGCCGAACACTGAAGCTTTCTTT
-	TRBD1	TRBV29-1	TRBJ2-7	CSVTGGSSYEQYF	TGCAGCGTGACAGGGGGGAGCTCCTACGAGCAGTACTTC
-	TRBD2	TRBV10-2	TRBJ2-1	CASAGGRNEQFF	TGCGCCTCAGCGGGAGGGCGCAATGAGCAGTTCTTC
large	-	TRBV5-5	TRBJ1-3	CASSLPSTYSSGNTIYF	TGTGCCAGCAGCCTCCCCTCTACTTATTCCTCTGGAAACACCATATATTTT
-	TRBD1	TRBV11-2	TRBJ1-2	CASSHRTGRTYGYTF	TGTGCCAGCAGCCACAGGACAGGAAGGACCTATGGCTACACCTTC
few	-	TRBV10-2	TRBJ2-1	CASSEGATEQFF	TGCGCCAGCAGTGAGGGGGCGACTGAGCAGTTCTTC
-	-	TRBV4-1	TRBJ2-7	CASSQDPNLRGIYEQYF	TGCGCCAGCAGCCAAGATCCAAATCTGCGGGGCATCTACGAGCAGTACTTC
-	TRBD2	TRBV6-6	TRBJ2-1	CASTLAGFSYNEQFF	TGTGCCAGCACCTTAGCGGGATTCTCCTACAATGAGCAGTTCTTC
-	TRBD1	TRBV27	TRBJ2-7	CASSLGDRGGEQYF	TGTGCCAGCAGTTTAGGGGACAGGGGTGGCGAGCAGTACTTC
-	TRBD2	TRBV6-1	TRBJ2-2	CASREAGAPRSGELFF	TGTGCCAGCAGGGAAGCGGGAGCTCCAAGGTCCGGGGAGCTGTTTTTT
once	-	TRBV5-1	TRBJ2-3	CASSFRLLGTQYF	TGCGCCAGCAGCTTCAGACTGCTTGGTACGCAGTATTTT
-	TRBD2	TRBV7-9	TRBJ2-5	CASSLTGLVFQETQYF	TGTGCCAGCAGCCTAACGGGACTAGTGTTCCAAGAGACCCAGTACTTC
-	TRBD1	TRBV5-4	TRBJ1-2	CASRRGNYGYTF	TGTGCCAGCCGCAGGGGGAACTATGGCTACACCTTC
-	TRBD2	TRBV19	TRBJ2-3	CASLAAGTQYF	TGTGCCAGCCTAGCGGCCGGTACGCAGTATTTT
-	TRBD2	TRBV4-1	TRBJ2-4	CASSQVGSGRLAKNIQYF	TGCGCCAGCAGCCAAGTAGGTAGCGGGAGGCTAGCCAAAAACATTCAGTACTTC
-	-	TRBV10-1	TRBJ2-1	CASSESLVGWDEQFF	TGCGCCAGCAGTGAGTCACTAGTTGGTTGGGATGAGCAGTTCTTC
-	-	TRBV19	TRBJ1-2	CASSFSQGSNYGYTF	TGTGCCAGTAGTTTCTCACAGGGAAGTAATTATGGCTACACCTTC
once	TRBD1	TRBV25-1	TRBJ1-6	CASSWDRDNSPLHF	TGTGCCAGCAGTTGGGACAGAGATAATTCACCCCTCCACTTT
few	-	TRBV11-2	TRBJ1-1	CASSYSGDMNTEAFF	TGTGCCAGCAGCTACTCAGGGGACATGAACACTGAAGCTTTCTTT
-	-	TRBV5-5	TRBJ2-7	CASSLGVRSSSYEQYF	TGTGCCAGCAGCTTGGGGGTGCGGTCTTCCTCCTACGAGCAGTACTTC
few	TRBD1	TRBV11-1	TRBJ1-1	CASSTTGAREAFF	TGTGCCAGCAGCACCACAGGGGCGCGTGAAGCTTTCTTT
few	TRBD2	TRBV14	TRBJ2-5	CASSQVGALADQETQYF	TGTGCCAGCAGCCAGGTTGGGGCACTAGCGGATCAAGAGACCCAGTACTTC
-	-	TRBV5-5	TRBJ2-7	CASSLGGGRNEQYF	TGTGCCAGCAGCTTGGGCGGGGGCCGGAACGAGCAGTACTTC
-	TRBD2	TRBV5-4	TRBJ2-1	CASSPGTSGSYEQFF	TGTGCCAGCAGTCCCGGGACTAGCGGGAGTTATGAGCAGTTCTTC
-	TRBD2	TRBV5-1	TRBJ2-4	CASSLEGSGIAKNIQYF	TGCGCCAGCAGCTTGGAAGGTAGCGGGATTGCCAAAAACATTCAGTACTTC
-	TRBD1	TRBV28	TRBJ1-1	CASSLPDRGAMDTEAFF	TGTGCCAGCAGTTTACCGGACAGGGGGGCTATGGACACTGAAGCTTTCTTT
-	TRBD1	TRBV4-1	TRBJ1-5	CASSQDIGQGNQPQHF	TGCGCCAGCAGCCAAGATATTGGACAGGGCAATCAGCCCCAGCATTTT
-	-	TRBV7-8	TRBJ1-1	CASSPALGEGTEAFF	TGTGCCAGCAGCCCGGCCCTCGGGGAGGGCACTGAAGCTTTCTTT
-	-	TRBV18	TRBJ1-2	CASSPEPPGDYVDGYTF	TGTGCCAGCTCACCCGAACCCCCAGGGGACTATGTGGATGGCTACACCTTC
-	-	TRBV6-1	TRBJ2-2	CASSEARHPNTGELFF	TGTGCCAGCAGTGAAGCGCGACACCCGAACACCGGGGAGCTGTTTTTT
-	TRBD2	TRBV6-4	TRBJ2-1	CASSDHGLAGADEQFF	TGTGCCAGCAGTGATCATGGACTAGCGGGAGCTGATGAGCAGTTCTTC
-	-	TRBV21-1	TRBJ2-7	CASSRDNSYEQYF	TGTGCCAGCAGCCGGGACAACTCCTACGAGCAGTACTTC